One T cell receptor beta chain is described in this entry. Its antigen is not known. The sample is drawn from a study of identical twins. A template switching step contributed a universal primer site, while unique molecular identifiers were present in the cDNA. A single record per CDR3 protein comes from TCRdb applying MiXCR to the 5' RACE reads. The profile covers 350,000 or so distinct CDR3 sequences, with 9% to 15% appearing a single time and approximately 7.6% taken by the ten largest. V dropped 6 bases and J dropped 0 bases, with 13 bases sitting between them. The CDR3 has 15 residues. Overall study findings and caveats: In cord blood, abundant beta clonotypes had fewer insertions; memory showed no trend.

These data were also filed under a second study, of yellow fever vaccine responses in identical twins.

This TCR was sampled from a woman aged 18-35 years in good health. Sequencing was performed on CD8+ T cells sorted from blood. The V and J genes are TRBV12-3 or TRBV12-4 and TRBJ2-3, with D perhaps TRBD1 (6 bases). The CDR3 spells CASRGTTSSTDTQYF. DNA for the CDR3: TGTGCCAGCAGGGGGACAACCTCTAGCACAGATACGCAGTATTTT.